The 20 T cell receptor beta chains in this list originate from one sample, sequenced in a study of lymphopenia after photon versus proton radiotherapy. The method was immunoSEQ multiplex PCR; TCRdb's version includes in-frame clones alone and lacks a portion of them. The table lists roughly 30,000 clones, around nine tenths of them singletons. Material: peripheral blood, obtained from a patient treated with proton-based radiotherapy. These receptors originate from a woman aged 60-70 years with cholangiocarcinoma. Some clones in this sample may be carry-over from other donors' samples.

V usage is TRBV5-5 and J usage is TRBJ2-7; 9 positions match TRBD2. Germline values: CDR1 SGHKS, CDR2 YYEKEE (reference sequence). CDR3 length: 14 residues. J gave up 4 bases and V 0 bases, and 2 bases lay outside the gene matches. In DNA form, the CDR3 reads TGTGCCAGCAGCTTGGTGCGGGGGGGATACGAGCAGTACTTC. This sequence encodes CASSLVRGGYEQYF.

The chain joins TRBV6-5 to TRBJ1-1; TRBD1 might be the D (6 bases). Trimming cost V 2 bases and J 11 bases, with 18 bases left between them. The germline CDR1 and CDR2 sequences are MNHEY and SVGAGI. This CDR3 is 14 amino acids long. The DNA for the CDR3 is TGTGCCAGCAGTTACCAAGGGGGGGCAAAGGGCGCTTTCTTT. Translated: CASSYQGGAKGAFF.

This clone showed up just a few times. The V and J genes are TRBV7-9 and TRBJ1-5; D gene unclear. CDR1 is SEHNR and CDR2 is FQNEAQ in the germline V gene (reference sequence). V was pared by 5 bases and J by 5 bases, with 10 bases between. This CDR3 has 13 amino acids. The CDR3 nucleotides are TGTGCCAGCAGCCCCCGGACCGATCAGCCCCAGCATTTT. Protein product: CASSPRTDQPQHF.

In this sample, this clone turned up a few times. J is TRBJ1-2 and V is TRBV15; D uncertain. The CDR3 contains 15 residues. CDR1 is LNHNV and CDR2 is YYDKDF in the germline V gene (reference sequence). V was clipped by 0 bases and J by 4 bases, with 12 bases between them. In nucleotides, the CDR3 is TGTGCCACCAGCAGAGAAAATAGGGCTTCCTATGGCTACACCTTC. Translated, it gives CATSRENRASYGYTF.

The rearrangement joins TRBV5-6 to TRBJ2-7, with TRBD1 matching over 7 bases. V shed 0 bases and J 2 bases; nucleotides not matched to a gene: 2. The CDR3 is 14 residues long. Looked up from germline, CDR1 is SGHDT and CDR2 is YYEEEE. The CDR3 here is CASSLGQGPYEQYF. The CDR3 DNA reads as TGTGCCAGCAGCTTGGGACAGGGTCCCTACGAGCAGTACTTC. Full variable domain (rest looked up from reference TRBV5-6 and TRBJ2-7): DAGVTQSPTHLIKTRGQQVTLRCSPKSGHDTVSWYQQALGQGPQFIFQYYEEEERQRGNFPDRFSGHQFPNYSSELNVNALLLGDSALYLCASSLGQGPYEQYFGPGTRLTVT.

Details on this clone: Relative to the germline gene, one junction end is altered; a read error may explain this. The chain links TRBV18 to TRBJ1-5; possibly TRBD1 for D (5 bases). Germline V gives CDR1 KGHSH, CDR2 LQKENI. The CDR3 is 16 residues long. The CDR3 loop reads CVSSRDLQGLGQPQHF. The CDR3 nucleotides are TGTGTCAGCTCACGAGACCTTCAGGGACTTGGACAGCCCCAGCATTTT.

The genes are TRBV6-6 and TRBJ2-1; D is unresolved. Germline V gives CDR1 MNHNY, CDR2 SVGAGI (reference sequence). This CDR3 is built from 16 residues. With 0 bases removed from V and 7 bases from J, the gap between germline ends came to 16 bases. The CDR3 nucleotides read TGTGCCAGCAGTTACTCTGTGGAGATGTTTGCTAATGAGCAGTTCTTC. Amino acids: CASSYSVEMFANEQFF.

The chain links TRBV7-2 to TRBJ2-7, with 12 bases lining up with TRBD2. Germline V gene sequence: CDR1 SGHTA, CDR2 FQGNSA. The CDR3 is 17 residues long. The junction had 10 bases not matched to a gene; V was cut back by 1 base and J by 6 bases. CDR3 region: CASSLGGPLAGGGEQYF. The CDR3 coding sequence is TGTGCCAGCAGCTTAGGAGGACCACTAGCGGGAGGAGGCGAGCAGTACTTC.

CDR3 loop: CASTRGTGEAGELFF. Written as DNA, the CDR3 is TGTGCCAGCACGCGAGGGACAGGGGAGGCCGGGGAGCTGTTTTTT. The rearrangement joins TRBV11-3 to TRBJ2-2; 10 bases line up with TRBD1. Germline V gene lookup returns CDR1 SGHNT and CDR2 YENEEA. CDR3 length equals 15 residues. Trimming removed 7 bases from V and 6 bases from J; junction bases left unmatched: 8.

The chain is built from TRBV7-2 and TRBJ2-7; tentatively, D is TRBD2 (6 bases). This CDR3 has 15 amino acids. CDR1 and CDR2 (germline): SGHTA, FQGNSA. V was cut by 4 bases and J by 5 bases, with 18 bases left in between. The chain's CDR3 is CASSSRPGSNHEQYF. Here the CDR3 DNA reads TGTGCCAGCAGCTCTCGACCCGGGAGTAATCACGAGCAGTACTTC.

The chain is built from TRBV9 and TRBJ2-3; a possible D gene is TRBD2 (5 bases). This CDR3 has 16 amino acids. CDR1 SGDLS and CDR2 YYNGEE come from the germline V gene. Between the trimmed V and J ends, which lost 1 base and 1 base, there was a span of 13 bases. CDR3 protein: CASSVPGSGGTDTQYF. CDR3 coding DNA: TGTGCCAGCAGCGTACCTGGGAGTGGAGGCACAGATACGCAGTATTTT.

This clone was seen a few times. The chain has TRBV2 and TRBJ1-4; 9 bases agree with TRBD1. Trimming took 6 bases from V and 6 from J; bases not matched to a gene: 8. The CDR3 is made up of 15 amino acids. Germline V gene sequence: CDR1 SNHLY, CDR2 FYNNEI. The CDR3 DNA is TGTGCCAGCAGGGGTCGGACAGGGGTTTATGAAAAACTGTTTTTT. This gives the protein CASRGRTGVYEKLFF. Variable domain in full (rest from reference TRBV2 and TRBJ1-4): EPEVTQTPSHQVTQMGQEVILRCVPISNHLYFYWYRQILGQKVEFLVSFYNNEISEKSEIFDDQFSVERPDGSNFTLKIRSTKLEDSAMYFCASRGRTGVYEKLFFGSGTQLSVL.

The J gene is TRBJ1-4, the V gene TRBV19; 9 nucleotides line up with TRBD1. The germline V gene encodes CDR1 LNHDA and CDR2 SQIVND (reference sequence). Losses at the gene ends were 6 bases for V and 5 bases for J; bases not matched to a gene: 7. The CDR3 covers 15 residues. CDR3 sequence: CASSDSGTGNEKLFF. For the CDR3, the DNA is TGTGCCAGTAGCGACTCCGGGACAGGGAATGAAAAACTGTTTTTT. The variable domain in full, with the rest retrieved from reference TRBV19 and TRBJ1-4, is DGGITQSPKYLFRKEGQNVTLSCEQNLNHDAMYWYRQDPGQGLRLIYYSQIVNDFQKGDIAEGYSVSREKKESFPLTVTSAQKNPTAFYLCASSDSGTGNEKLFFGSGTQLSVL.

The rearrangement links TRBV7-9 to TRBJ1-2; 10 nucleotides align to TRBD1. With 4 bases clipped from V and 2 bases from J, the junction kept 7 bases outside the gene matches. This CDR3 contains 16 residues. Germline-derived CDR1 and CDR2 are SEHNR and FQNEAQ (reference sequence). The chain's CDR3 is CASSSTWTGGNYGYTF. The CDR3 DNA reads as TGTGCCAGCAGCTCCACCTGGACAGGGGGGAACTATGGCTACACCTTC.

This clone came up once. The chain links TRBV25-1 to TRBJ1-5; D is unclear. CDR1 is MGHDK, CDR2 SYGVNS, per germline. CDR3 length: 14 residues. V lost 6 bases and J lost 8, with 17 bases in between. This chain's CDR3 is CASRSAGDVEPQHF. The CDR3 region has the DNA TGTGCCAGCAGGTCAGCGGGAGATGTTGAGCCCCAGCATTTT.

This clone was seen a handful of times. CDR3 sequence (DNA): TGTGCCAGTCAGGACAGGGGGCGCGTTGTGGGCAATCAGCCCCAGCATTTT. It translates to CASQDRGRVVGNQPQHF. The chain employs TRBV19 and TRBJ1-5; 11 bases line up with TRBD1. Germline V gives CDR1 LNHDA, CDR2 SQIVND (reference sequence). The CDR3 contains 17 residues. V trimming: 8 bases; J trimming: 2 bases; junction bases outside the gene matches: 11. Using reference TRBV19 and TRBJ1-5 for the parts outside the CDR3, the full variable domain is DGGITQSPKYLFRKEGQNVTLSCEQNLNHDAMYWYRQDPGQGLRLIYYSQIVNDFQKGDIAEGYSVSREKKESFPLTVTSAQKNPTAFYLCASQDRGRVVGNQPQHFGDGTRLSIL.

The chain carries TRBV6-5 and TRBJ2-3, with a possible D match to TRBD2 (5 bases). Germline V gene sequence: CDR1 MNHEY, CDR2 SVGAGI. The CDR3 has 13 residues. V was trimmed by 6 bases and J by 4 bases, leaving 11 bases between them. In DNA form, the CDR3 reads TGTGCCAGCAGAAGAGCGGTGGCAGATACGCAGTATTTT. It is translated as CASRRAVADTQYF.

This clone was counted a single time. V is TRBV5-4 and J is TRBJ1-2; D remains ambiguous. This CDR3 has 13 amino acids. With 0 bases removed from V and 8 bases from J, the gap between germline ends came to 11 bases. The germline CDR1 and CDR2 sequences are SGHNT and YYREEE (reference sequence). This CDR3 is CASSLGTSSGYTF. The CDR3 DNA reads TGTGCCAGCAGCTTGGGAACCTCCTCAGGCTACACCTTC.

The chain is built from TRBV5-5 and TRBJ2-5; D gene unclear. Germline loops: CDR1 SGHKS, CDR2 YYEKEE (reference sequence). Trimming took off 5 bases at V and 1 base at J, with 12 bases between the two ends. The CDR3 covers 14 residues. CDR3 loop: CASRPGGPQETQYF. CDR3 nucleotide sequence: TGTGCCAGCAGGCCCGGTGGGCCCCAAGAGACCCAGTACTTC.

The chain uses TRBV27 and TRBJ2-7; D remains unclear. CDR1 MNHEY and CDR2 SMNVEV come from the germline V gene (reference sequence). This CDR3 is built from 12 residues. V was cut by 3 bases and J by 7 bases, with 10 bases left in between. DNA for the CDR3: TGTGCCAGCAGTTTCTCCGGAAGGGAGCAGTACTTC. It codes for CASSFSGREQYF.